These 3 T cell receptor beta chains were all obtained from the same sample, sequenced in a study of blood T cell repertoires in COVID-19. Sequencing used immunoSEQ multiplex PCR; TCRdb keeps in-frame clones, though not all of them. The data contain some 100,000 clones, over 80% of them singletons. The sample taken for sequencing was peripheral blood. The receptors were gathered from a man aged 50 or older with active COVID-19.

The chain couples TRBV3-1 (or the pseudogene TRBV3-2) to TRBJ2-2, with D unresolved. Germline-derived CDR1 and CDR2 are LGHDT and YNNKEL (reference sequence). Trimming took 2 bases from V and 4 from J, leaving 8 bases between them. This CDR3 region has 14 residues. CDR3 protein: CASSQMAVTGELFF. The DNA for the CDR3 is TGTGCCAGCAGCCAAATGGCCGTCACCGGGGAGCTGTTTTTT.

This clone was seen once. The chain uses TRBV30 and TRBJ1-5; unclear D gene. This CDR3 has 13 amino acids. Germline CDR1 GTSNPN, CDR2 SVGIG (reference sequence). V was pared by 0 bases and J by 2 bases, with 5 bases between. As DNA, the CDR3 is TGTGCCTGGAGTGTAGCGGGCAATCAGCCCCAGCATTTT. Translated: CAWSVAGNQPQHF.

In the case of this clone: The junction and the germline gene differ at one end; a read error may be behind it. The sample holds other DNA sequences that translate to the same CDR3. The rearrangement joins TRBV2 to TRBJ1-2; D gene ambiguous. CDR1 SNHLY and CDR2 FYNNEI come from the germline V gene. The CDR3 consists of 14 residues. The CDR3 sequence: CASSEGWARYGYTF. CDR3 DNA sequence: TGTGCCAGCAGTGAAGGCTGGGCCCGCTATGGCTATACCTTC.